The clone carrying this T cell receptor (beta chain) was counted a few times. Separate from the roughly 700-subject first cohort, the roughly 120-subject validation cohort was the one that the donors belonged to. The CDR3 totals 14 residues. J gave up 6 bases and V 5 bases, and 8 bases lay outside the gene matches. Germline V lookup: CDR1 LNHDA, CDR2 SQIVND (reference sequence). TCRdb's table, derived via immunoSEQ multiplex PCR, lists solely in-frame clones and lacks some. Among 150,000 to 200,000 clones listed, about 81% were seen once. This record comes from a study of cytomegalovirus exposure and HLA in healthy donors. As for the study in general: Later, an analysis reported that the 120 or so validation repertoires had used the same platform as the approximately 720 first-cohort repertoires.

Sequencing used PBMCs. The V gene is TRBV19, the J gene TRBJ1-1, with 8 bases that match TRBD1. The source of this sequence is a woman aged 25 to 39 in good health and CMV-seronegative. DNA for the CDR3: TGTGCCAGTAGTCCGACAGGGGATGTGGCTGAAGCTTTCTTT. This sequence encodes CASSPTGDVAEAFF.